These 10 T cell receptor beta chains came from one sample sequenced in a study of blood T cell repertoires in COVID-19. Repertoires were generated with immunoSEQ multiplex PCR, while TCRdb's copy carries only in-frame clones and drops some. The sample includes almost 500,000 clones, approximately 90% of them seen just once. The specimen sequenced was PBMCs or T cells enriched from blood (not recorded which). These receptors came from a woman aged 60-70 years who had recovered from COVID-19.

J is TRBJ2-3 and V is TRBV24-1; no reliable D call. Germline CDR1 reads KGHDR; CDR2 reads SFDVKD. The CDR3 is made up of 11 amino acids. Deletions cut 4 bases from V and 5 bases from J, with 3 bases between. The chain's CDR3 is CATSERDTQYF. DNA of the CDR3: TGTGCCACCAGTGAGAGAGATACGCAGTATTTT.

The chain uses TRBV19 and TRBJ1-5, with D possibly being TRBD1 (5 bases). Germline V gives CDR1 LNHDA, CDR2 SQIVND (reference sequence). The CDR3 totals 19 residues. Trimming pared 3 bases from V and 6 bases from J, leaving 27 bases between. CDR3 sequence (DNA): TGTGCCAGTAGTATCGGTCTGGCGCAGGGCAGCCTTAGTCGTCAGCCCCAGCATTTT. Translated: CASSIGLAQGSLSRQPQHF.

The J gene is TRBJ1-6, the V gene TRBV6-5, with TRBD1 as a possible D gene (6 bases). CDR3 length equals 15 residues. Germline V gives CDR1 MNHEY, CDR2 SVGAGI. The ends were cut back, 4 bases at V and 5 bases at J, with 12 bases in the middle. The CDR3 bases are TGTGCCAGCAGTTCTGGGACATCAAATAATTCACCCCTCCACTTT. Residues: CASSSGTSNNSPLHF.

The chain has TRBV7-9 and TRBJ1-4, with TRBD1 identical over 7 bases. The J segment lost 8 bases and the V segment lost 1 base, leaving 7 bases of the junction unmatched. Germline V gene sequence: CDR1 SEHNR, CDR2 FQNEAQ (reference sequence). The CDR3 spans 15 residues. CDR3 bases: TGTGCCAGCAGCTTAGGTAACAGGGGAACCGAAAAACTGTTTTTT. Encoded protein: CASSLGNRGTEKLFF.

The V and J genes are TRBV10-3 and TRBJ1-4, with TRBD1 matching 8 bases. Germline V gene data show CDR1 as ENHRY and CDR2 as SYGVKD. With V trimmed by 9 bases and J by 5 bases, 5 bases remained unmatched. This CDR3 has 13 residues. CDR3 in DNA: TGTGCCATGTCGGACAGGGAAAATGAAAAACTGTTTTTT. It specifies CAMSDRENEKLFF.

This clone was counted only a few times. The V gene is TRBV9, the J gene TRBJ2-7, with TRBD2 as a possible D gene (6 bases). V dropped 0 bases and J dropped 0 bases, with 10 bases sitting between them. The germline V gene encodes CDR1 SGDLS and CDR2 YYNGEE. The CDR3 length is 15 residues. CDR3 loop: CASSVGSGGSYEQYF. CDR3 bases: TGTGCCAGCAGCGTAGGGTCCGGGGGCTCCTACGAGCAGTACTTC. Supplemented by reference TRBV9 and TRBJ2-7, the full variable domain reads DSGVTQTPKHLITATGQRVTLRCSPRSGDLSVYWYQQSLDQGLQFLIQYYNGEERAKGNILERFSAQQFPDLHSELNLSSLELGDSALYFCASSVGSGGSYEQYFGPGTRLTVT.

The rearrangement joins TRBV2 to TRBJ2-3; TRBD2 matches at 8 bases. CDR1 is SNHLY and CDR2 is FYNNEI in the germline V gene. The CDR3 contains 13 residues. V shed 7 bases and J 5 bases; nucleotides not matched to a gene: 5. The CDR3 spells CASIGLAGDTQYF. The DNA for the CDR3 is TGTGCCAGCATAGGGCTAGCGGGAGATACGCAGTATTTT.

A single count supports this clone. The chain carries TRBV5-6 and TRBJ2-2; 9 positions match TRBD1. V shed 1 base and J 5 bases; nucleotides not matched to a gene: 6. The germline gives CDR1 SGHDT, CDR2 YYEEEE. The CDR3 spans 16 residues. CDR3 residues: CASSLRRTGETGELFF. For the CDR3, the DNA is TGTGCCAGCAGCTTGCGCAGGACAGGGGAAACCGGGGAGCTGTTTTTT.

J is TRBJ2-1 and V is TRBV7-6, with D maybe TRBD1 (5 bases). V lost 0 bases to trimming and J lost 3 bases, with 9 bases between them. Germline V gene sequence: CDR1 SGHVS, CDR2 FNYEAQ. This CDR3 is built from 15 residues. CDR3 amino acids: CASSLAQGFYNEQFF. In DNA form, the CDR3 reads TGTGCCAGCAGCTTAGCCCAGGGATTCTACAATGAGCAGTTCTTC. The variable domain in full, completed from reference TRBV7-6 and TRBJ2-1, reads GAGVSQSPRYKVTKRGQDVALRCDPISGHVSLYWYRQALGQGPEFLTYFNYEAQQDKSGLPNDRFSAERPEGSISTLTIQRTEQRDSAMYRCASSLAQGFYNEQFFGPGTRLTVL.

The chain has TRBV6-2 or TRBV6-3 and TRBJ1-6; 7 positions agree with TRBD1. The CDR3 consists of 19 residues. Germline CDR1 is MNHEY and CDR2 is SVGEGT. J gave up 0 bases and V 6 bases, and 14 bases lay outside the gene matches. The CDR3 loop reads CASSPTRTGTISYNSPLHF. CDR3 nucleotides: TGTGCCAGCAGCCCAACCCGGACAGGAACAATCTCCTATAATTCACCCCTCCACTTT.